This T cell receptor (beta chain) is drawn from a study of T-cell memory formation after mild COVID-19. Broader study findings: That cross-reactive memory joined was suggested by some responding clones appearing in pre-infection memory. Contracting clones, day 15 to 85, had balanced CD4/CD8, and later expanders favored CD4+.

V shed 5 bases and J shed 2 bases, with 11 bases lying between them. Germline V lookup: CDR1 MNHEY, CDR2 SVGEGT. The CDR3 spans 14 residues. Comment on this clonotype: As yet, its antigen is unknown.

Each CDR3 protein gets one entry after TCRdb re-called the 5' RACE reads with MiXCR. The sample yields 470,000 or so distinct CDR3 sequences, 15% to 20% seen once. Sequencing input: PBMCs or a T cell subset sorted from them (not recorded which). J is TRBJ2-3 and V is TRBV6-2 or TRBV6-3; the D is unclear. This TCR derives from a man younger than 30 who had mild COVID-19 (a few samples of this study predate the infection). Cell type and time point are not known. CDR3 residues: CASSRRYLTDTQYF. CDR3 bases: TGTGCCAGCAGTCGCCGATACCTCACAGATACGCAGTATTTT.